A single sample gave rise to the 10 T cell receptor beta chains below, sequenced in a study of T cell repertoires in cytomegalovirus infection. Each CDR3 protein gets one entry after TCRdb re-called the reads with MiXCR. Among approximately 65,000 distinct CDR3 sequences listed, roughly 21% were seen once. Their antigens are not known. The sequencing here drew on CD8+ T cells from cultured PBMCs, taken from culture after CMV antigen stimulation. The receptors derive from a human donor in good health (CMV status not recorded). Some clones in this sample may be carry-over from other donors' samples.

This clonotype appeared many times. The J gene is TRBJ1-1, the V gene TRBV4-1; the match to TRBD1 covers 7 bases. The CDR3 consists of 16 residues. Losses at the gene ends were 2 bases for V and 5 bases for J; bases not matched to a gene: 11. Germline-derived CDR1 and CDR2 are MGHRA and YSYEKL. Here the CDR3 reads CASSQRDKGARTEAFF. The CDR3 DNA sequence: TGCGCCAGCAGCCAAAGGGACAAGGGGGCAAGGACTGAAGCTTTCTTT.

Ten or more counts support this clonotype. V and J are TRBV7-2 and TRBJ1-1; no firm D call. Germline V gene lookup returns CDR1 SGHTA and CDR2 FQGNSA. The CDR3 sequence is 13 residues long. Trimming stripped 2 bases from V and 1 base from J, with 5 bases between. The CDR3 sequence is CASSLPQNTEAFF. In DNA form, the CDR3 reads TGTGCCAGCAGCTTACCTCAGAACACTGAAGCTTTCTTT.

V and J are TRBV7-2 and TRBJ2-1; possibly TRBD2 for D (6 bases). Germline lookup yields CDR1 SGHTA and CDR2 FQGNSA. This CDR3 is built from 15 residues. V was clipped by 1 base and J by 4 bases, with 11 bases between them. CDR3 protein: CASSLGGDLYNEQFF. CDR3 DNA sequence: TGTGCCAGCAGCTTAGGGGGGGACTTGTACAATGAGCAGTTCTTC.

V and J are TRBV7-6 and TRBJ2-1; 11 bases match TRBD2. The J segment lost 0 bases and the V segment lost 2 bases, leaving 9 bases of the junction unmatched. The germline gives CDR1 SGHVS, CDR2 FNYEAQ. This CDR3 contains 19 residues. The CDR3 here is CASSLTLAGGESSYNEQFF. The DNA for the CDR3 is TGTGCCAGCAGCTTAACGCTAGCGGGGGGCGAGAGCTCCTACAATGAGCAGTTCTTC.

This clonotype was counted a few times. CDR3 in amino acids: CASSPQWALNTEAFF. CDR3 nucleotides: TGTGCCAGCAGTCCCCAGTGGGCTTTGAACACTGAAGCTTTCTTT. V gene TRBV6-2 or TRBV6-3 combines with J gene TRBJ1-1; the D is unclear. The CDR3 runs to 15 residues. Germline V gives CDR1 MNHEY, CDR2 SVGEGT. V was clipped by 5 bases and J by 0 bases, with 13 bases between them.

V and J are TRBV6-5 and TRBJ1-5, with a weak D call TRBD1 (5 bases). The ends were cut back, 6 bases at V and 2 bases at J, with 14 bases in the middle. The CDR3 is 15 residues long. Germline values: CDR1 MNHEY, CDR2 SVGAGI. CDR3 coding DNA: TGTGCCAGCAGATTCGACAGATGGGGCAATCAGCCCCAGCATTTT. It specifies CASRFDRWGNQPQHF.

This clonotype was observed a few times. The gene calls are TRBV29-1 and TRBJ1-1; possible D gene TRBD1, 5 bases. CDR1 and CDR2 from the germline V gene are SQVTM and ANQGSEA. The CDR3 has 16 residues. V lost 3 bases and J lost 6, with 23 bases in between. The CDR3 DNA reads TGCAGCGTTGATGATCCGGGGCGCAGGTTGGGGGCTGAAGCTTTCTTT. Translation gives CSVDDPGRRLGAEAFF.

This clonotype was seen just once. The chain combines TRBV7-2 with TRBJ2-3; TRBD1 matches 8 bases. The CDR3 consists of 14 residues. Germline trimming cut 3 bases from V and 5 bases from J; bases unmatched to any gene: 4. Germline V lookup: CDR1 SGHTA, CDR2 FQGNSA. This chain's CDR3 is CASSFTGGRDTQYF. CDR3 sequence (DNA): TGTGCCAGCAGCTTTACAGGGGGTAGAGATACGCAGTATTTT.

This clonotype was observed a handful of times. V and J are TRBV6-5 and TRBJ2-7, with a weak D call TRBD2 (6 bases). The V end lost 8 bases, the J end lost 0 bases, and 11 bases lay between the germline ends. Germline lookup yields CDR1 MNHEY and CDR2 SVGAGI. This CDR3 comprises 13 residues. The CDR3 DNA reads as TGTGCCAGCGCCCCCGGGAGCTCCTACGAGCAGTACTTC. Amino acid sequence: CASAPGSSYEQYF.

The chain combines TRBV6-5 with TRBJ1-2; 8 bases agree with TRBD1. The length of the CDR3 is 14 residues. V gave up 4 bases and J gave up 7 bases; unmatched junction bases: 8. The germline CDR1 and CDR2 sequences are MNHEY and SVGAGI. The CDR3 protein is CASSSRQGMGGYTF. The CDR3 region has the DNA TGTGCCAGCAGTTCTCGACAGGGGATGGGTGGCTACACCTTC.